One sample yielded the 30 T cell receptor beta chains listed below, sequenced in a study of molecular identifiers for immune sequencing clone quantification. MiXCR was run by TCRdb on the PCR reads, yielding one entry per CDR3 protein. This sample yields around 480,000 distinct CDR3 sequences, of which roughly 26% are seen a single time; approximately 0.76% belongs to the top ten. Sequenced input: naive CD8+ T cells from blood, with Jurkat cell RNA spiked in. The subset was: FACS-sorted CD8+CD4-CCR7+CD45RA+ naive T cells. The receptor set was obtained from a human donor in good health. Some libraries in this study had Jurkat cell RNA spiked in.

This clonotype was counted a single time. A much larger clone sits a single nucleotide away, making a read error possible. The rearrangement links TRBV4-3 to TRBJ2-7; D is possibly TRBD1 (6 bases). V lost 2 bases, J lost 4 bases, and 12 bases lay in between. Looked up from germline, CDR1 is LGHNA and CDR2 is YSLEER. The CDR3 consists of 14 residues. The CDR3 DNA sequence: TGCGCCAGCAGCCAAATGGAGAGGGGGTACGAGCAGTACTTC. Translation: CASSQMERGYEQYF.

The chain links TRBV27 to TRBJ2-5; D gene uncertain. CDR1 and CDR2 (germline): MNHEY, SMNVEV (reference sequence). The CDR3 is made up of 15 amino acids. V lost 2 bases to trimming and J lost 2 bases, with 12 bases between them. CDR3 nucleotide sequence: TGTGCCAGCAGTTTAGGCGTCGGGTTTCAAGAGACCCAGTACTTC. Protein sequence: CASSLGVGFQETQYF.

This clonotype has a single count. This may arise from a read error, as a much more abundant clone is one base away. The gene calls are TRBV7-9 and TRBJ2-7; no firm D call. The CDR3 sequence is 11 residues long. Germline V gives CDR1 SEHNR, CDR2 FQNEAQ (reference sequence). The CDR3 coding sequence is TGTACCAGCAGCATTGGGTACGAGCAGTACTTC. As protein: CTSSIGYEQYF.

This clonotype was observed a handful of times. The genes are TRBV27 and TRBJ2-2; tentatively, D is TRBD2 (5 bases). The ends were cut back, 5 bases at V and 7 bases at J, with 23 bases in the middle. Germline CDR1 and CDR2: MNHEY and SMNVEV (reference sequence). CDR3 length: 17 amino acids. The CDR3 DNA follows: TGTGCCAGCAGTCACCTCCCGATGATCACTAGGGACGGGGAGCTGTTTTTT. Protein product: CASSHLPMITRDGELFF.

Notes on this clonotype: A much larger clone differs from this one at a single base, so this may be a read error. The rearrangement links TRBV6-2 or TRBV6-3 to TRBJ2-2, with 10 bases fitting TRBD2. The CDR3 extends over 14 amino acids. The germline V gene encodes CDR1 MNHEY and CDR2 SVGEGT. V shed 4 bases, J shed 6 bases, and the junction held 2 bases outside the gene matches. CDR3 region: CASSFLAGAGELFF. The CDR3 DNA reads as TGTGCCAGCAGTTTCCTAGCGGGAGCCGGGGAGCTGTTTTTT.

This clonotype was seen at least ten times. The chain is built from TRBV2 and TRBJ2-6; D is uncertain. The germline CDR1 and CDR2 sequences are SNHLY and FYNNEI. CDR3 length: 19 residues. V gave up 1 base and J gave up 0 bases, with 16 bases separating them. CDR3 DNA: TGTGCCAGCAGTGAAGTCTTGGGCCGAGAAATCTCTGGGGCCAACGTCCTGACTTTC. Protein product: CASSEVLGREISGANVLTF.

In the case of this clonotype: Its ends do not fully match the called genes, so a read error is possible. This chain connects TRBV5-3 to TRBJ2-1; D gene uncertain. TRBV5-3 is marked as an open reading frame, function uncertain. This CDR3 has 12 residues. The CDR3 is CAGGLFGDERFF. The CDR3 DNA sequence: TGTGCCGGCGGCTTGTTTGGGGATGAGCGGTTCTTC.

V and J are TRBV19 and TRBJ2-7; D is possibly TRBD1 or TRBD2 (5 bases each). V lost 5 bases and J 6 bases, leaving 14 bases between the germline ends. This CDR3 is 13 amino acids long. CDR1 and CDR2 (germline): LNHDA, SQIVND (reference sequence). The CDR3 here is CASSPGLACEQYF. Here the CDR3 DNA reads TGTGCCAGTAGTCCGGGGCTTGCCTGCGAGCAGTACTTC.

The V call is TRBV12-3 or TRBV12-4, the J call TRBJ2-3; D is possibly TRBD2 (6 bases). This CDR3 region has 18 residues. Trimming took 4 bases from V and 1 from J, leaving 21 bases between them. CDR3 amino acids: CASSSRPLSGSRTDTQYF. In nucleotides, the CDR3 is TGTGCCAGCAGTTCCCGCCCCCTTAGCGGATCCCGCACAGATACGCAGTATTTT.

Remarks on this clonotype: This clone may be a read error of a much larger clone one base away. The chain joins TRBV7-2 to TRBJ2-5; D possibly corresponds to TRBD1 (6 bases). Per the germline V gene, CDR1 is SGHTA and CDR2 is FQGNSA. The CDR3 has 15 residues. Written as DNA, the CDR3 is TGTGCCAGCAGCCCAACGACAGGCATCCAAGAGCCCCAGTACTTC. This encodes CASSPTTGIQEPQYF.

To note about this clonotype: One end of the junction is discordant with germline, which a read error may explain. This chain joins TRBV30 and TRBJ2-1; 9 bases line up with TRBD1. In germline, CDR1 is GTSNPN, CDR2 SVGIG (reference sequence). The CDR3 contains 15 residues. The chain's CDR3 is CARREGQGAYNEQFF. Written as DNA, the CDR3 is TGTGCCCGGAGGGAGGGACAGGGCGCCTACAATGAGCAGTTCTTC.

This clonotype occurred many times. This chain connects TRBV12-3 or TRBV12-4 to TRBJ2-7; no definite D call. CDR3 length: 11 amino acids. V was pared by 6 bases and J by 6 bases, with 9 bases between. The CDR3 reads CASSLAGEQYF. CDR3 in DNA: TGTGCCAGCAGCTTGGCCGGCGAGCAGTACTTC.

This clonotype turned up a few times. V is TRBV11-2 and J is TRBJ1-4, with a possible D match to TRBD1 (5 bases). V shed 4 bases and J shed 6 bases, with 12 bases lying between them. The CDR3 loop spans 14 amino acids. Per germline, CDR1 SGHAT and CDR2 FQNNGV. CDR3 amino acids: CASSWTAGDEKLFF. The CDR3 region has the DNA TGTGCCAGCAGCTGGACTGCGGGGGATGAAAAACTGTTTTTT.

CDR3 coding DNA: TGTGCCAGCAGCGTTGGACAGAGCTCCTACGAGCAGTACTTC. Its protein product is CASSVGQSSYEQYF. The genes are TRBV9 and TRBJ2-7, with D possibly TRBD1 on 6 matching bases. Germline CDR1 reads SGDLS; CDR2 reads YYNGEE. V was clipped by 2 bases and J by 0 bases, with 9 bases between them. This CDR3 is built from 14 residues.

The V and J genes are TRBV4-3 and TRBJ2-3; D might be TRBD1 (7 bases). Trimming cost V 0 bases and J 0 bases, with 13 bases left between them. The CDR3 totals 17 residues. CDR1 LGHNA and CDR2 YSLEER come from the germline V gene. The CDR3 region has the DNA TGCGCCAGCAGCCAAGATAGCGGACAGGCGAGCACAGATACGCAGTATTTT. This gives the protein CASSQDSGQASTDTQYF.

This clonotype occurred many times. V gene TRBV28 combines with J gene TRBJ2-7; 12 positions agree with TRBD2. Looked up from germline, CDR1 is MDHEN and CDR2 is SYDVKM. This CDR3 spans 16 amino acids. Trimming at V came to 5 bases and at J to 3 bases, leaving 8 bases not matched to a gene. The CDR3 DNA is TGTGCCAGCAGTCCCTGGACTAGCGGGACCGACTACGAGCAGTACTTC. As protein: CASSPWTSGTDYEQYF.

Comments on this clonotype: A read error is possible here, since a much larger clone lies one base away. The chain is built from TRBV27 and TRBJ1-5; a possible D gene is TRBD1 (5 bases). The germline V gene encodes CDR1 MNHEY and CDR2 SMNVEV (reference sequence). With 4 bases removed from V and 0 bases from J, the gap between germline ends came to 10 bases. The CDR3 has 15 residues. The CDR3 region has the DNA TGTGCCAGCAGTTACTGGGGGATTAGCAATCAGCCCCAGCATTTT. This encodes CASSYWGISNQPQHF.

This clonotype appeared a few times. This chain joins TRBV28 and TRBJ1-5; no reliable D call. The CDR3 length is 14 residues. The germline CDR1 and CDR2 sequences are MDHEN and SYDVKM. The V end was cut by 3 bases, the J end by 0 bases, with 6 bases between. As DNA, the CDR3 is TGTGCCAGCAGTTTTATATTTAGCAATCAGCCCCAGCATTTT. This sequence encodes CASSFIFSNQPQHF.

With regard to this clonotype: A read error is the likely source, as a far larger clone sits one nucleotide away. The chain recombines TRBV28 with TRBJ2-4; maybe TRBD2 (5 bases). The germline gives CDR1 MDHEN, CDR2 SYDVKM. CDR3 length equals 15 residues. The CDR3 DNA follows: TGTGCCAGCAGTTATCGAGGGTTGGCCAAAGACATTCAGTACTTC. Translation: CASSYRGLAKDIQYF.

This clonotype appeared many times. The V gene is TRBV20-1, the J gene TRBJ2-7, with unresolved D. Trimming took off 7 bases at V and 2 bases at J, with 12 bases between the two ends. This CDR3 is 12 amino acids long. Per the germline V gene, CDR1 is DFQATT and CDR2 is SNEGSKA (reference sequence). The CDR3 loop reads CSGNDFAYEQYF. CDR3 bases: TGCAGTGGAAACGACTTCGCCTACGAGCAGTACTTC.

This clonotype was recorded many times. The CDR3 spells CASSTNRDDEGTQYF. The CDR3 DNA sequence: TGTGCCAGCAGCACAAACAGGGACGACGAGGGGACCCAGTACTTC. This chain uses TRBV7-9 with TRBJ2-5, with D tentatively TRBD1 (6 bases). V lost 5 bases, J lost 7 bases, and 20 bases lay in between. This CDR3 spans 15 amino acids. CDR1 and CDR2 (germline): SEHNR, FQNEAQ (reference sequence).

Comment on this clonotype: A read error may be the cause here, since a much bigger clone is one base away. The chain carries TRBV7-9 and TRBJ1-1; no clear D. CDR1 SEHNR and CDR2 FQNEAQ come from the germline V gene (reference sequence). This CDR3 has 12 residues. The CDR3: CAGSLQPPEAFF. Written as DNA, the CDR3 is TGTGCCGGCAGCCTACAACCCCCTGAAGCTTTCTTT.

This clonotype was counted only a few times. This chain uses TRBV7-9 with TRBJ1-2; perhaps TRBD1 as D (6 bases). Germline lookup yields CDR1 SEHNR and CDR2 FQNEAQ (reference sequence). The ends were cut back, 5 bases at V and 3 bases at J, with 13 bases in the middle. CDR3 length: 14 residues. The CDR3 here is CASSQVGGHYGYTF. In DNA, the CDR3 is TGTGCCAGCAGCCAGGTTGGGGGCCACTATGGCTACACCTTC. The full variable domain, its missing parts supplied by reference TRBV7-9 and TRBJ1-2, is DTGVSQNPRHKITKRGQNVTFRCDPISEHNRLYWYRQTLGQGPEFLTYFQNEAQLEKSRLLSDRFSAERPKGSFSTLEIQRTEQGDSAMYLCASSQVGGHYGYTFGSGTRLTVV.

This chain joins TRBV13 and TRBJ2-1; 7 positions match TRBD1. The V segment lost 5 bases and the J segment 3 bases; nucleotides outside the gene matches: 10. Germline V gives CDR1 PRHDT, CDR2 FYEKMQ (reference sequence). The CDR3 is 16 residues long. DNA of the CDR3: TGTGCCAGCAGCCCCACGGGACAGACCTTCTACAATGAGCAGTTCTTC. The encoded protein is CASSPTGQTFYNEQFF.

A few counts support this clonotype. This chain joins TRBV5-4 and TRBJ2-7; the match to TRBD2 covers 8 bases. CDR1 is SGHNT and CDR2 is YYREEE in the germline V gene (reference sequence). Trimming at V came to 3 bases and at J to 2 bases, leaving 7 bases not matched to a gene. The CDR3 runs to 15 residues. The CDR3 bases are TGTGCCAGCAGCTCGCCGGGGGGGTCTACCTACGAGCAGTACTTC. It codes for CASSSPGGSTYEQYF.

This chain links TRBV5-1 with TRBJ2-5; D gene uncertain. Looked up from germline, CDR1 is SGHRS and CDR2 is YFSETQ. CDR3 length: 14 residues. The V gene lost 4 bases and the J gene lost 1 base, with 11 bases spanning the gap. The CDR3 here is CASSPGLPQETQYF. DNA for the CDR3: TGCGCCAGCAGCCCCGGGCTGCCCCAAGAGACCCAGTACTTC.

The rearrangement uses TRBV7-9 and TRBJ2-2, with D perhaps matching TRBD2 (6 bases). CDR1 and CDR2 (germline): SEHNR, FQNEAQ (reference sequence). The CDR3 length is 14 residues. The V gene lost 4 bases and the J gene lost 8 bases, with 14 bases spanning the gap. CDR3 region: CASSSVGTPGELFF. In nucleotides, the CDR3 is TGTGCCAGCAGCTCAGTTGGGACTCCTGGGGAGCTGTTTTTT.

On this clonotype: A much larger clone differs from this one at a single base, so this may be a read error. The rearrangement joins TRBV12-3 or TRBV12-4 to TRBJ1-2; no clear D. CDR3 length equals 15 residues. The CDR3 nucleotides read TGTGCCAGCAGTAACGAGCCACCTACTAACTATGACTACACCTTC. Amino acid sequence: CASSNEPPTNYDYTF.

This clonotype was recorded many times. This rearrangement joins TRBV7-6 to TRBJ2-3, with TRBD2 matching over 11 bases. Germline-derived CDR1 and CDR2 are SGHVS and FNYEAQ. This CDR3 comprises 14 residues. J was trimmed by 5 bases and V by 6 bases; bases with no gene match: 4. The CDR3 loop reads CASSLAGGIDTQYF. CDR3 nucleotide sequence: TGTGCCAGCAGTCTAGCGGGGGGTATAGATACGCAGTATTTT.

The sample holds many counts of this clonotype. The rearrangement joins TRBV12-3 or TRBV12-4 to TRBJ2-3; 12 nucleotides match TRBD2. The CDR3 sequence is 18 residues long. V lost 5 bases and J lost 0; bases outside the gene matches: 9. CDR3 nucleotides: TGTGCCAGCAGTCCCATCACCGGGACTAGCGGGAGCACAGATACGCAGTATTTT. The encoded protein is CASSPITGTSGSTDTQYF.